The present T cell receptor (beta chain) was sequenced within a study of CD8 T cells in Susac syndrome. Trimming took 5 bases from V and 4 from J; bases not matched to a gene: 8. Germline loops: CDR1 SEHNR, CDR2 FQNEAQ (reference sequence). There are 15 residues in the CDR3. After extraction with the RNeasy kit, about 0.45 to 1 ug of the RNA was reverse transcribed using random hexamers. MiXCR was run by TCRdb on the immunoSEQ multiplex PCR reads, yielding one entry per CDR3 protein. The sample shows approximately 70,000 distinct CDR3 sequences, roughly 95% of them seen only once. This TCR came from a human donor with multiple sclerosis. V and J are TRBV7-9 and TRBJ1-5; TRBD1 aligns across 7 bases. The sequencing sample was made of CD4+ T cells from PBMCs. CDR3 in DNA: TGTGCCAGCAGCCCTCAGGGACAGTCAAATCAGCCCCAGCATTTT. It specifies CASSPQGQSNQPQHF. Using reference TRBV7-9 and TRBJ1-5 for the parts outside the CDR3, the full variable domain is DTGVSQNPRHKITKRGQNVTFRCDPISEHNRLYWYRQTLGQGPEFLTYFQNEAQLEKSRLLSDRFSAERPKGSFSTLEIQRTEQGDSAMYLCASSPQGQSNQPQHFGDGTRLSIL.